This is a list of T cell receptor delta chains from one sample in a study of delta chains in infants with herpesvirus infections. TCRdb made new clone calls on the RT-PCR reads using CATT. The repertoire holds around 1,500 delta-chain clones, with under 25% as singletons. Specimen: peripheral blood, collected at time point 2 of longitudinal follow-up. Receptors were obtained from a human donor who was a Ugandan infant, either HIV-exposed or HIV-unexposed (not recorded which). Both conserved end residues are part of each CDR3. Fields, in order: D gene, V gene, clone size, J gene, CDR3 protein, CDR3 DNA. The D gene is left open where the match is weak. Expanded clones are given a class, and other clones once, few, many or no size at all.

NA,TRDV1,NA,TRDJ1,CALGPTRAFHEKLIF,TGTGCTCTTGGGCCGACCAGGGCCTTCCACGAAAAACTCATCTTT
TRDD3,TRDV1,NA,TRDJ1,CALGDLTPVSYWGIRGNTDKLIF,TGTGCTCTTGGGGACCTCACCCCTGTTTCCTACTGGGGGATACGCGGGAACACCGATAAACTCATCTTT
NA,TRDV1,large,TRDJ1,CALYVYRPHGLKGADKLIF,TGTGCTCTTTACGTCTATAGGCCCCACGGGCTAAAGGGTGCCGATAAACTCATCTTT
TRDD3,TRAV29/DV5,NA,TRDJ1,CAAGRRTLVLPPVGDMGRTDKLIF,TGTGCAGCTGGCAGGAGGACACTAGTACTTCCCCCGGTGGGGGATATGGGCCGCACCGATAAACTCATCTTT
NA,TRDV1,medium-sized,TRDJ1,CALGLRGSSKLIF,TGTGCTCTTGGACTACGGGGCAGTAGTAAACTCATCTTT
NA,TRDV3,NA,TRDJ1,CASPLLGVWVRDHTDKLIF,TGTGCCTCCCCTCTCTTAGGGGTTTGGGTACGCGACCACACCGATAAACTCATCTTT
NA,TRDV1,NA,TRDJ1,CALGGPLLRGFPTDKLIF,TGTGCTCTTGGGGGACCGCTCCTTCGGGGGTTCCCCACCGATAAACTCATCTTT
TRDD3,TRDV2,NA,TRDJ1,CACDITGVGTDKLIF,TGTGCATGTGATATTACTGGGGTTGGCACCGATAAACTCATCTTT
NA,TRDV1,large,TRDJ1,CALGEIAEKDTDKLIF,TGTGCTCTTGGGGAAATCGCCGAGAAGGACACCGATAAACTCATCTTT
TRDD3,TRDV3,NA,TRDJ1,CAFPTSWGIWTDKLIF,TGTGCTTTTCCTACCTCTTGGGGGATATGGACCGATAAACTCATCTTT
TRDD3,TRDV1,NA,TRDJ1,CALGGVGRGYDCGTDKLIF,TGTGCTCTTGGGGGGGTTGGAAGAGGATACGATTGTGGGACCGATAAACTCATCTTT
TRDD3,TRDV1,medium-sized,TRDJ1,CALGGLNPYWGMRDTDKLIF,TGTGCTCTTGGGGGACTCAACCCTTACTGGGGGATGAGGGACACCGATAAACTCATCTTT
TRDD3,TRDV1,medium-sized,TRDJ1,CALGEFGLPNTLGDTEDKLIF,TGTGCTCTTGGGGAATTCGGCCTTCCGAATACTCTGGGGGATACGGAAGATAAACTCATCTTT
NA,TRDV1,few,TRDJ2,CALGELSPGTRTSAQLFF,TGTGCTCTTGGGGAACTGTCCCCCGGGACCCGTACATCGGCACAACTCTTCTTT
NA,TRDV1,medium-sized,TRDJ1,CALGEGRRGFTDKLIF,TGTGCTCTTGGGGAAGGAAGAAGGGGTTTCACCGATAAACTCATCTTT
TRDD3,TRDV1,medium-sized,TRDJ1,CALGELGLPIILGDRRVTDKLIF,TGTGCTCTTGGGGAACTGGGCCTTCCTATTATACTGGGGGATAGGAGGGTCACCGATAAACTCATCTTT
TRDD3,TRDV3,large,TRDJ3,CAFEKRFTGGIRRSWDTRQMFF,TGTGCCTTTGAGAAAAGGTTTACTGGGGGGATACGTCGCTCCTGGGACACCCGACAGATGTTTTTC
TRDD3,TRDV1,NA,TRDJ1,CALGEVLSLLGELYTDKLIF,TGTGCTCTTGGGGAAGTTCTATCCTTACTGGGGGAATTGTACACCGATAAACTCATCTTT
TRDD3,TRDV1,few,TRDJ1,CALGDPNPPGWGTVYTDKLIF,TGTGCTCTTGGGGACCCCAATCCCCCCGGCTGGGGGACGGTTTACACCGATAAACTCATCTTT
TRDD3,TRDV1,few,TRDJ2,CALGASIPILGDTPNPLTLTAQLFF,TGTGCTCTTGGGGCCTCGATCCCAATACTGGGGGATACGCCGAACCCTCTCACTTTGACAGCACAACTCTTCTTT
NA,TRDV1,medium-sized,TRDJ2,CALGTLNWILPTLTAQLFF,TGTGCTCTTGGGACCCTCAACTGGATACTGCCCACTTTGACAGCACAACTCTTCTTT
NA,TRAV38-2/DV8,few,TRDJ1,CAYRSGPLRYTDKLIF,TGTGCTTATAGGAGCGGGCCTCTCCGGTACACCGATAAACTCATCTTT
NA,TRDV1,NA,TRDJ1,CALGEIIFLRAGGNTDKLIF,TGTGCTCTTGGGGAAATAATTTTCCTAAGAGCTGGGGGGAACACCGATAAACTCATCTTT
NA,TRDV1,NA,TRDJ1,CALGEPPSHRDTDKLIF,TGTGCTCTTGGGGAGCCTCCTTCCCACCGGGACACCGATAAACTCATCTTT
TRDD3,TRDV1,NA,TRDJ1,CALGELGLGDTLGDKLIF,TGTGCTCTTGGGGAACTCGGCCTGGGGGATACGCTCGGCGATAAACTCATCTTT
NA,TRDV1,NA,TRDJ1,CALGERPWDNKLIF,TGTGCTCTTGGGGAACGACCTTGGGATAATAAACTCATCTTT
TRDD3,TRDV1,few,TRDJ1,CALGPTLPTWGTLTDKLIF,TGTGCTCTTGGGCCCACTTTACCCACTTGGGGGACTCTCACCGATAAACTCATCTTT
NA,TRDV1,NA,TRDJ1,CALGELKNTWRDKLIF,TGTGCTCTTGGGGAACTGAAGAATACTTGGCGGGATAAACTCATCTTT
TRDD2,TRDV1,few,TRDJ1,CALGEPDFLPGGLGSDKLIF,TGTGCTCTTGGGGAGCCCGACTTCCTACCCGGTGGGCTAGGGTCCGATAAACTCATCTTT
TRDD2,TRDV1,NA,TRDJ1,CALGVKRLPTVPYTDKLIF,TGTGCTCTTGGGGTGAAACGGCTTCCTACTGTTCCCTACACCGATAAACTCATCTTT
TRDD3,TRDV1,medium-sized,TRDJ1,CALGELSLGGYWGILSGKLIF,TGTGCTCTTGGGGAACTCTCCCTAGGGGGTTACTGGGGGATCTTGTCTGGTAAACTCATCTTT
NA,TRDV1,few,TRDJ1,CALGDPPRPSPSGLVLFTLIYTDKLIF,TGTGCTCTTGGGGATCCCCCCCGGCCTTCCCCCTCGGGACTGGTCCTGTTTACCCTCATTTACACCGATAAACTCATCTTT
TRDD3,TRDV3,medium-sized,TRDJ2,CAFQPSYCIYYWGIRRLTAQLFF,TGTGCCTTTCAGCCTTCCTACTGTATATATTACTGGGGGATACGCCGTTTGACAGCACAACTCTTCTTT
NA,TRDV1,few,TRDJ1,CALGADWYTDKLIF,TGTGCTCTTGGGGCTGACTGGTACACCGATAAACTCATCTTT
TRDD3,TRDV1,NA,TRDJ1,CALAPLGTWGSRKLIF,TGTGCTCTTGCTCCCTTGGGAACCTGGGGGTCCCGTAAACTCATCTTT